The 26 T cell receptor beta chains below come from one sample, sequenced in a study of cytomegalovirus exposure and HLA in healthy donors. The PCR made use of 60 Vbeta and 13 Jbeta primers. Assay used: immunoSEQ multiplex PCR; TCRdb lists only in-frame clones, some missing. This sample has approximately 92,000 clones, with around 71% found just once. The sequenced material came from PBMCs. Source of these receptors: a man in his fifties or sixties in good health and CMV-seronegative.

V and J are TRBV27 and TRBJ2-5; 9 nucleotides line up with TRBD2. The ends lost 3 bases at V and 5 bases at J; junction bases unmatched: 7. Per the germline V gene, CDR1 is MNHEY and CDR2 is SMNVEV (reference sequence). This CDR3 comprises 15 residues. The CDR3: CASSFGTSSMETQYF. The DNA of the CDR3 is TGTGCCAGCAGTTTTGGGACTAGCTCCATGGAGACCCAGTACTTC.

The chain joins TRBV6-6 to TRBJ1-6; D uncertain. Germline V gene lookup returns CDR1 MNHNY and CDR2 SVGAGI (reference sequence). This CDR3 contains 14 residues. Between the trimmed V and J ends, which lost 2 bases and 6 bases, there was a span of 8 bases. CDR3: CASSYERRNSPLHF. The CDR3 bases are TGTGCCAGCAGTTACGAGAGGCGTAATTCACCCCTCCACTTT.

The chain employs TRBV19 and TRBJ2-2, with D unclear. Trimming removed 5 bases at V and 4 bases at J, with 11 bases between. Germline assignment: CDR1 LNHDA and CDR2 SQIVND (reference sequence). The CDR3 spans 14 residues. The CDR3 sequence is CASSRDLVTGELFF. In DNA, the CDR3 is TGTGCCAGTAGTCGCGATTTGGTCACCGGGGAGCTGTTTTTT.

V is TRBV29-1 and J is TRBJ2-3, with 11 bases lining up with TRBD2. Germline loops: CDR1 SQVTM, CDR2 ANQGSEA. CDR3 length equals 14 residues. With 2 bases clipped from V and 6 bases from J, the junction kept 4 bases outside the gene matches. This CDR3 reads CSVESSGRADTQYF. CDR3 in DNA: TGCAGCGTTGAAAGTAGCGGGAGGGCGGATACGCAGTATTTT.

This clone has more than one count but fewer than ten. This chain joins TRBV5-6 and TRBJ2-5; a possible D gene is TRBD2 (5 bases). The better agreement between TRBJ2-7 and the DNA end casts doubt on the J call. Germline V gives CDR1 SGHDT, CDR2 YYEEEE. The CDR3 covers 13 residues. The CDR3 sequence is CASSLRRTYEQYF. The CDR3 DNA reads TGTGCCAGCAGCTTACGGAGGACTTACGAGCAGTACTTC.

J is TRBJ1-1 and V is TRBV5-6; D remains ambiguous. Germline loops: CDR1 SGHDT, CDR2 YYEEEE. Between the trimmed V and J ends, which lost 7 bases and 4 bases, there was a span of 17 bases. This CDR3 has 14 amino acids. The CDR3, as DNA: TGTGCCAGCGCCTTCGGGGTTGAAGGCACTGAAGCTTTCTTT. This gives the protein CASAFGVEGTEAFF.

This clone was counted only a few times. The chain employs TRBV7-9 and TRBJ1-1, with TRBD1 as a possible D gene (5 bases). The V end was cut by 5 bases, the J end by 1 base, with 14 bases between. This CDR3 has 15 amino acids. Per germline, CDR1 SEHNR and CDR2 FQNEAQ (reference sequence). The CDR3 sequence is CASSQNSGQNTEAFF. For the CDR3, the DNA is TGTGCCAGCAGCCAAAATTCAGGGCAGAACACTGAAGCTTTCTTT. The full variable domain, completed using reference TRBV7-9 and TRBJ1-1, is DTGVSQNPRHKITKRGQNVTFRCDPISEHNRLYWYRQTLGQGPEFLTYFQNEAQLEKSRLLSDRFSAERPKGSFSTLEIQRTEQGDSAMYLCASSQNSGQNTEAFFGQGTRLTVV.

V usage is TRBV5-1 and J usage is TRBJ2-2; 16 positions match TRBD2. The V and J ends lost 4 bases and 0 bases, in that order; junction bases with no gene match: 6. The CDR3 sequence is 19 residues long. The germline CDR1 and CDR2 sequences are SGHRS and YFSETQ. This CDR3 is CASSEGLAGGPTNTGELFF. The CDR3 nucleotides are TGCGCCAGCAGCGAGGGACTAGCGGGGGGGCCCACGAACACCGGGGAGCTGTTTTTT.

CDR3 protein: CASSPRGPSTDTQYF. CDR3 nucleotides: TGTGCCAGCAGCCCTAGAGGGCCCAGCACAGATACGCAGTATTTT. The V and J genes are TRBV5-5 and TRBJ2-3, with D possibly TRBD2 on 5 matching bases. This CDR3 spans 15 amino acids. V was shortened by 4 bases and J by 0 bases, with 12 bases between the two germline ends. Germline loops: CDR1 SGHKS, CDR2 YYEKEE (reference sequence).

The chain joins TRBV10-3 to TRBJ2-2, with D perhaps matching TRBD2 (6 bases). V was clipped by 10 bases and J by 7 bases, with 7 bases between them. Germline CDR1 reads ENHRY; CDR2 reads SYGVKD. The CDR3 length is 10 residues. CDR3 DNA sequence: TGTGCCACCGGGGGCGGGGAGCTGTTTTTT. This codes for CATGGGELFF.

The chain joins TRBV6-6 to TRBJ2-3; D gene uncertain. CDR3 length equals 15 residues. Per germline, CDR1 MNHNY and CDR2 SVGAGI (reference sequence). V lost 5 bases to trimming and J lost 6 bases, with 18 bases between them. The CDR3, as DNA: TGTGCCAGCAGTCCCGGCCTAGACTCTGCCGATACGCAGTATTTT. Protein sequence: CASSPGLDSADTQYF.

This clone was found a few times. This chain links TRBV29-1 with TRBJ2-1; D gene ambiguous. The CDR3 sequence is 16 residues long. The V gene lost 7 bases and the J gene lost 6 bases, with 25 bases spanning the gap. Germline loops: CDR1 SQVTM, CDR2 ANQGSEA. The CDR3 loop reads CSGVELNVGFFNEQFF. CDR3 in DNA: TGCAGCGGTGTGGAGCTAAACGTTGGCTTTTTCAATGAGCAGTTCTTC.

The chain links TRBV27 to TRBJ2-7; 7 positions agree with TRBD2. The CDR3 runs 13 residues. The trim removed 8 bases at V and 3 bases at J, leaving 7 bases unmatched. In germline, CDR1 is MNHEY, CDR2 SMNVEV (reference sequence). The CDR3 sequence is CASRKTGGYEQYF. The CDR3 nucleotides read TGTGCCAGCCGAAAAACGGGGGGCTACGAGCAGTACTTC.

The table lists this clone with a few counts. J is TRBJ2-4 and V is TRBV4-3, with D unclear. Germline values: CDR1 LGHNA, CDR2 YSLEER. The CDR3 is 15 amino acids. V dropped 1 base and J dropped 0 bases, with 7 bases sitting between them. The CDR3 reads CASSQGASAKNIQYF. CDR3 nucleotide sequence: TGCGCCAGCAGCCAAGGGGCGTCAGCCAAAAACATTCAGTACTTC.

This clone was detected a few times. The CDR3 loop is CASSLVPLAGNTGELFF. Here the CDR3 DNA reads TGCGCCAGCAGCTTGGTCCCTCTAGCGGGAAACACCGGGGAGCTGTTTTTT. The chain carries TRBV5-1 and TRBJ2-2; 9 bases line up with TRBD2. After removal of 0 bases from V and 2 bases from J, the junction contained 5 bases not matched to a gene. This CDR3 has 17 amino acids. Germline lookup yields CDR1 SGHRS and CDR2 YFSETQ. Variable domain in full (rest from reference TRBV5-1 and TRBJ2-2): KAGVTQTPRYLIKTRGQQVTLSCSPISGHRSVSWYQQTPGQGLQFLFEYFSETQRNKGNFPGRFSGRQFSNSRSEMNVSTLELGDSALYLCASSLVPLAGNTGELFFGEGSRLTVL.

The chain couples TRBV9 to TRBJ1-3; D call uncertain. Germline assignment: CDR1 SGDLS and CDR2 YYNGEE. The ends were cut back, 1 base at V and 0 bases at J, with 8 bases in the middle. The length of the CDR3 is 15 residues. The CDR3 loop is CASSVTASSGNTIYF. CDR3 DNA: TGTGCCAGCAGCGTAACAGCAAGCTCTGGAAACACCATATATTTT.

The CDR3 is CASSSVRDEQFF. The CDR3, as DNA: TGTGCCAGCAGCTCCGTGCGGGATGAGCAGTTCTTC. The chain recombines TRBV5-4 with TRBJ2-1, with a tentative D call TRBD2 (5 bases). V was pared by 3 bases and J by 8 bases, with 9 bases between. The CDR3 totals 12 residues. CDR1 SGHNT and CDR2 YYREEE come from the germline V gene (reference sequence).

This clone came up a few times. The rearrangement uses TRBV6-1 and TRBJ1-1; possible D gene TRBD1, 5 bases. V was cut by 6 bases and J by 11 bases, with 22 bases left in between. The germline CDR1 and CDR2 sequences are MNHNS and SASEGT. The CDR3 totals 14 residues. The CDR3 DNA reads TGTGCCAGCAGCGAGAGTGACAGAATATTGGGGGCTTTCTTT. It codes for CASSESDRILGAFF.

V and J are TRBV29-1 and TRBJ2-1; 13 nucleotides align to TRBD2. The J segment lost 5 bases and the V segment lost 6 bases, leaving 10 bases of the junction unmatched. Germline CDR1 is SQVTM and CDR2 is ANQGSEA. The CDR3 runs to 16 residues. The CDR3 DNA is TGCAGCGTACTAGCGGGAGGGCCTCTGGGGGACAATGAGCAGTTCTTC. Its protein is CSVLAGGPLGDNEQFF.

CDR3 amino acids: CARPEGPGNTIYF. CDR3 nucleotides: TGTGCCAGACCCGAGGGCCCTGGAAACACCATATATTTT. The chain joins TRBV7-9 to TRBJ1-3; D uncertain. The V gene lost 9 bases and the J gene lost 2 bases, with 11 bases spanning the gap. The CDR3 runs 13 residues. Germline assignment: CDR1 SEHNR and CDR2 FQNEAQ (reference sequence).

The chain carries TRBV5-1 and TRBJ2-1, with D maybe TRBD2 (6 bases). The V end lost 2 bases, the J end lost 5 bases, and 8 bases lay between the germline ends. The CDR3 spans 13 residues. Germline CDR1 SGHRS, CDR2 YFSETQ. CDR3 sequence reads: CASSFGGNNEQFF. CDR3 DNA sequence: TGCGCCAGCAGCTTCGGCGGGAACAATGAGCAGTTCTTC.

The chain has TRBV5-1 and TRBJ2-7; the match to TRBD1 covers 8 bases. The CDR3 is 16 residues long. After removal of 5 bases from V and 1 base from J, the junction contained 11 bases not matched to a gene. CDR1 and CDR2 (germline): SGHRS, YFSETQ. CDR3 amino acids: CASSTLWGQVSYEQYF. CDR3 in DNA: TGCGCCAGCAGTACCCTCTGGGGACAGGTATCCTACGAGCAGTACTTC.

V usage is TRBV15 and J usage is TRBJ1-5; TRBD1 agrees at 9 bases. Per the germline V gene, CDR1 is LNHNV and CDR2 is YYDKDF (reference sequence). With 8 bases clipped from V and 5 bases from J, the junction kept 1 base outside the gene matches. The CDR3 loop spans 12 amino acids. CDR3 in amino acids: CATRTGDQPQHF. CDR3 nucleotide sequence: TGTGCCACCCGGACAGGGGATCAGCCCCAGCATTTT.

The sample holds a few counts of this clone. The chain recombines TRBV19 with TRBJ1-5; 9 positions agree with TRBD1. This CDR3 region has 16 residues. The V segment lost 2 bases and the J segment 7 bases; nucleotides outside the gene matches: 9. Germline V gives CDR1 LNHDA, CDR2 SQIVND (reference sequence). Here the CDR3 DNA reads TGTGCCAGTAGTATATCGGGGACAGGGTACAAGCAGCCCCAGCATTTT. Encoded protein: CASSISGTGYKQPQHF.

This chain links TRBV10-3 with TRBJ2-5; 7 bases agree with TRBD2. The CDR3 consists of 14 residues. Trimming at V came to 2 bases and at J to 4 bases, leaving 4 bases not matched to a gene. Germline V gene data show CDR1 as ENHRY and CDR2 as SYGVKD. CDR3 protein: CAISEDREVETQYF. The CDR3 DNA is TGTGCCATCAGTGAGGACCGGGAGGTAGAGACCCAGTACTTC.

The chain carries TRBV4-3 and TRBJ2-3; the match to TRBD2 covers 9 bases. CDR1 and CDR2 (germline): LGHNA, YSLEER. V trimming: 4 bases; J trimming: 4 bases; junction bases outside the gene matches: 3. The CDR3 spans 14 residues. CDR3 region: CASSLAGVADTQYF. DNA for the CDR3: TGCGCCAGCAGCCTAGCGGGGGTTGCAGATACGCAGTATTTT.